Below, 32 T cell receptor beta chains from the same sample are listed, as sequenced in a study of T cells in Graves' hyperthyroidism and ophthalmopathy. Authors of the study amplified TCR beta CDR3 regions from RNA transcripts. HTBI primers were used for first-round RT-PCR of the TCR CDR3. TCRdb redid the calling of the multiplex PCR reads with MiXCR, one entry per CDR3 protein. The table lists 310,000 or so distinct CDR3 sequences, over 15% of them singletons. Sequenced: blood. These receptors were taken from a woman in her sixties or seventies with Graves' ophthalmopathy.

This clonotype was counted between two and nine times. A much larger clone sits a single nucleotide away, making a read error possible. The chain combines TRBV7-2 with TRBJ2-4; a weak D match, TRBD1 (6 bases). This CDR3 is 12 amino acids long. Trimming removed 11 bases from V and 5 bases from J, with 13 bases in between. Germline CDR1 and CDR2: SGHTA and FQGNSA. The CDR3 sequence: CASAWTENIQYF. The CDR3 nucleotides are TGTGCCTCCGCCTGGACAGAAAACATTCAGTACTTC.

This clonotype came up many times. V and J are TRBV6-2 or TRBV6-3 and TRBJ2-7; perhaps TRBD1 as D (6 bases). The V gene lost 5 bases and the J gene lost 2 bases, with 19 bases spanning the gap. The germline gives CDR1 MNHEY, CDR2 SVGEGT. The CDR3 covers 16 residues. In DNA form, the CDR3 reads TGTGCCAGCAGTCCCGGACAGTTAAAGAGAGCCTACGAGCAGTACTTC. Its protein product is CASSPGQLKRAYEQYF.

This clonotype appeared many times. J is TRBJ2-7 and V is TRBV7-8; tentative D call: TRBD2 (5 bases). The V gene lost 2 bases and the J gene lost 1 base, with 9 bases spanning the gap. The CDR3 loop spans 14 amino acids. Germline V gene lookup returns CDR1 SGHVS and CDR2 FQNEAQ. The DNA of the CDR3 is TGTGCCAGCAGCTTATCTAGCTCATCCTACGAGCAGTACTTC. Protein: CASSLSSSSYEQYF.

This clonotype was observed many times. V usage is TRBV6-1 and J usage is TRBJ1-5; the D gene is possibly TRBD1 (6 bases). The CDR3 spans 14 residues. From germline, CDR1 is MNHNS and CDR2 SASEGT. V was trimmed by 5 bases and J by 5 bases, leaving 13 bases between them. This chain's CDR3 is CASSRGQDYQPQHF. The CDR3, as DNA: TGTGCCAGCAGTCGGGGGCAGGATTATCAGCCCCAGCATTTT.

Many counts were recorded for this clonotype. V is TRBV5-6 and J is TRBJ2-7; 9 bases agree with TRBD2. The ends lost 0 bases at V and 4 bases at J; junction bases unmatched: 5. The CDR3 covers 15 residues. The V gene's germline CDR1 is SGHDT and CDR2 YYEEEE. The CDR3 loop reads CASSLGISGGYEQYF. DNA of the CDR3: TGTGCCAGCAGCTTGGGAATTAGCGGGGGTTACGAGCAGTACTTC.

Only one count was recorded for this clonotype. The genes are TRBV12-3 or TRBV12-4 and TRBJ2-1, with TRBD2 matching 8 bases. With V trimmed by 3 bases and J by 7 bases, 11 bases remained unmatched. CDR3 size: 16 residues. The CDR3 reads CASSLRRGGRSNEQFF. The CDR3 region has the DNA TGTGCCAGCAGTTTGCGACGGGGGGGCCGTTCGAATGAGCAGTTCTTC.

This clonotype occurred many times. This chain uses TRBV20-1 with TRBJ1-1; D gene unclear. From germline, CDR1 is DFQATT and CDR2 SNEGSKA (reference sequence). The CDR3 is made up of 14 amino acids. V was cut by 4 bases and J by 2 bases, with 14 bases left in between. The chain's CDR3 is CSATSYGVNTEAFF. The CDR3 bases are TGCAGTGCTACCTCCTATGGGGTCAACACTGAAGCTTTCTTT.

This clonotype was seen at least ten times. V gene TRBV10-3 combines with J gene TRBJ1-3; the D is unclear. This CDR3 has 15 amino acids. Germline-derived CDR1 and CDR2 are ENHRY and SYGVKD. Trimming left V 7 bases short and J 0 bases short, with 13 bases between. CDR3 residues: CAITKDGSSGNTIYF. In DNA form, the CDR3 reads TGTGCCATCACTAAGGACGGATCCTCTGGAAACACCATATATTTT.

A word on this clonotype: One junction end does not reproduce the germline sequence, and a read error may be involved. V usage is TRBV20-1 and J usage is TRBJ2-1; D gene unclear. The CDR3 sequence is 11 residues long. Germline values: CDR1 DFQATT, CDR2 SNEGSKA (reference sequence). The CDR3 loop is CSASNSNGQFF. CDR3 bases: TGCAGTGCTAGTAATAGTAATGGGCAGTTCTTC.

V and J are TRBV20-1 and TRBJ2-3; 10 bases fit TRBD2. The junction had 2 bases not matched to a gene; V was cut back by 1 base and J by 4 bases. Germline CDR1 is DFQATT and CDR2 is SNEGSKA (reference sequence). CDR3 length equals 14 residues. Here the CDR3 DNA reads TGCAGTGCTAGAGCTAGCGGGGGCTCAGATACGCAGTATTTT. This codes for CSARASGGSDTQYF.

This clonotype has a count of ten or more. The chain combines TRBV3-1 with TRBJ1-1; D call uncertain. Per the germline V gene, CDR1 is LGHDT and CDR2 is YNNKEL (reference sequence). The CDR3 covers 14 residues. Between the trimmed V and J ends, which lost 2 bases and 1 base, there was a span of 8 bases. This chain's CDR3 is CASSQRVTNTEAFF. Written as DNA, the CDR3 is TGTGCCAGCAGCCAACGGGTTACGAACACTGAAGCTTTCTTT.

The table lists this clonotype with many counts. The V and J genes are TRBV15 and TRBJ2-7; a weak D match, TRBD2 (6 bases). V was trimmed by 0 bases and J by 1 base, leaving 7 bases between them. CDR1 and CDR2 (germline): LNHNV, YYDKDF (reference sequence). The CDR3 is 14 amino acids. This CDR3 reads CATSREGRSYEQYF. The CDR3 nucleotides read TGTGCCACCAGCAGAGAGGGGAGGTCCTACGAGCAGTACTTC.

In DNA, the CDR3 is TGCGCCAGCAGCTTGCCGAGAGGGGGCGCGGAGACCCAGTACTTC. As protein: CASSLPRGGAETQYF. The chain combines TRBV5-1 with TRBJ2-5; 7 bases are shared with TRBD1. Germline V lookup: CDR1 SGHRS, CDR2 YFSETQ. Trimming removed 1 base from V and 5 bases from J; junction bases left unmatched: 8. CDR3 length: 15 amino acids.

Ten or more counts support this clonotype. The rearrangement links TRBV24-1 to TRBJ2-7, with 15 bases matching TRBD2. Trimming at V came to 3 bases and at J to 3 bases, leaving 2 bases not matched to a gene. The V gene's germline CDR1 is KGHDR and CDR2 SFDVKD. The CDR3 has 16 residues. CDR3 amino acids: CATSDAGLAGGYEQYF. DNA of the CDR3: TGTGCCACCAGTGATGCGGGACTAGCGGGAGGCTACGAGCAGTACTTC.

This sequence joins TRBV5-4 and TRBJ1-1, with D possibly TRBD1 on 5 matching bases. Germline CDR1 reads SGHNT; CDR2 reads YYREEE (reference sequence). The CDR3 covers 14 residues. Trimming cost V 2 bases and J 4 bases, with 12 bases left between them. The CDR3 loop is CASSFMWGGTEAFF. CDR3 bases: TGTGCCAGCAGCTTTATGTGGGGCGGCACTGAAGCTTTCTTT.

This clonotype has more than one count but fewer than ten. CDR3: CASSLGGFEQYF. The CDR3, as DNA: TGTGCCAGCAGCTTGGGAGGGTTTGAGCAGTACTTC. V is TRBV5-5 and J is TRBJ2-7; TRBD2 might be the D (5 bases). Trimming pared 0 bases from V and 7 bases from J, leaving 8 bases between. CDR1 is SGHKS and CDR2 is YYEKEE in the germline V gene (reference sequence). This CDR3 is built from 12 residues.

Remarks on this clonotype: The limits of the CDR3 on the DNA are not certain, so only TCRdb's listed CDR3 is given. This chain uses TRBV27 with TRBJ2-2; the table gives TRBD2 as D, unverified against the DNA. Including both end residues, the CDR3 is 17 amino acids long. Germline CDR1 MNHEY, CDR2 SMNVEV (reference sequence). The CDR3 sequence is CASYAEGVIRTPGSCFF.

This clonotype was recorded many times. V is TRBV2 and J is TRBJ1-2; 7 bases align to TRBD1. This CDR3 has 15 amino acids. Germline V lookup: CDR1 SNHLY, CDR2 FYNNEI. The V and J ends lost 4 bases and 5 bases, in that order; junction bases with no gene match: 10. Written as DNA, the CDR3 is TGTGCCAGCAGTGGTGACAGGGCGCGTACTTATGGCTACACCTTC. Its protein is CASSGDRARTYGYTF.

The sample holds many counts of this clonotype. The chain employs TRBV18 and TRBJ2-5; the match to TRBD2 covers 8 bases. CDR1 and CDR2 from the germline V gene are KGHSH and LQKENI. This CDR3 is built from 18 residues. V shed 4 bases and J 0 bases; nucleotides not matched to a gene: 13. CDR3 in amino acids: CASSRGRRGGTNQETQYF. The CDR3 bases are TGTGCCAGCTCACGGGGCCGTCGGGGGGGAACCAACCAAGAGACCCAGTACTTC.

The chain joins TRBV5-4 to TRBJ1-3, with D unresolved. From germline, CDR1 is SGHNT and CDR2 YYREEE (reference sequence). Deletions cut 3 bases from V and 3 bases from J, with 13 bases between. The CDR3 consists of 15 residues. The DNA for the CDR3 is TGTGCCAGCAGCTCCCCGGGAGGGAGTGGAAACACCATATATTTT. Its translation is CASSSPGGSGNTIYF.

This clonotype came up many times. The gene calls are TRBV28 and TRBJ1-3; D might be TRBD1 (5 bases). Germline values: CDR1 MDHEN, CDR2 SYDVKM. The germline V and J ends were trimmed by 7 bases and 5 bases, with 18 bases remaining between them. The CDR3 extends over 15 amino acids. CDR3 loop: CASNPGTANRNTIYF. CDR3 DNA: TGTGCCAGCAACCCAGGGACTGCGAACCGAAACACCATATATTTT.

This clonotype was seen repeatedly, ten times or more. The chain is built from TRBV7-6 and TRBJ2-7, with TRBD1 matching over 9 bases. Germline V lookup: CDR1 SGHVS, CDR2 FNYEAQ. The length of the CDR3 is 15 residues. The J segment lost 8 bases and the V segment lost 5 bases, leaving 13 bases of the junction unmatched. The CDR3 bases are TGTGCCAGCAGCAAAGACCGGGACAGGGCAGGGAAGCAGTACTTC. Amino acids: CASSKDRDRAGKQYF.

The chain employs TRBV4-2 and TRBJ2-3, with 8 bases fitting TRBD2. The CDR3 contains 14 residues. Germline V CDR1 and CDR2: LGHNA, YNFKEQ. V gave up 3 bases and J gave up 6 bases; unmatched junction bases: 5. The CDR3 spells CASSQSTSVDTQYF. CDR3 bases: TGTGCCAGCAGCCAGTCGACTAGCGTCGATACGCAGTATTTT.

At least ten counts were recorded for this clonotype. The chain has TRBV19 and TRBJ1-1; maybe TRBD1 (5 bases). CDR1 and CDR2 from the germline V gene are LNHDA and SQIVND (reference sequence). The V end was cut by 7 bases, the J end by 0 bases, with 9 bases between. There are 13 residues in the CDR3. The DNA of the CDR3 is TGTGCCAGTAACCCAGGGCTGAACACTGAAGCTTTCTTT. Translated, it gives CASNPGLNTEAFF.

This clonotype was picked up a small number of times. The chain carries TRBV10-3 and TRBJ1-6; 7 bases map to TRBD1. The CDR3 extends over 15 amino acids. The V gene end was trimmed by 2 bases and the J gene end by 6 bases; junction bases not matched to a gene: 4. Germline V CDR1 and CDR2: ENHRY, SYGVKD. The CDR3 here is CAISETGAFNSPLHF. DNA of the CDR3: TGTGCCATCAGTGAGACAGGGGCATTTAATTCACCCCTCCACTTT.

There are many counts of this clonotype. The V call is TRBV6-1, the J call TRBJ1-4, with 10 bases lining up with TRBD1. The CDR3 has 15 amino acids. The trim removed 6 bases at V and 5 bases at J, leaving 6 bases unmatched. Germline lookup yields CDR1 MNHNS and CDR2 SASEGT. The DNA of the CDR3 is TGTGCCAGCAGCTACTGGGGACAGGGGAATGAAAAACTGTTTTTT. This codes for CASSYWGQGNEKLFF.

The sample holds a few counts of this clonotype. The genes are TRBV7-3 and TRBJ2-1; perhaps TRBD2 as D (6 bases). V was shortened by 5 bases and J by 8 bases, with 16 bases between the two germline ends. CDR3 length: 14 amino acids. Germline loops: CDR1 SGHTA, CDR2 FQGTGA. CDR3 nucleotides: TGTGCCAGCAGCCCGGACGGGGGAGTGGATGAGCAGTTCTTC. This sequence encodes CASSPDGGVDEQFF.

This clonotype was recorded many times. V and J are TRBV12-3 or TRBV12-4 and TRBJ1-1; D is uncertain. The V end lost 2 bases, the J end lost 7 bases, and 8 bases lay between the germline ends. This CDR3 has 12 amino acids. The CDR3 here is CASSLSHSEAFF. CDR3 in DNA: TGTGCCAGCAGTTTATCCCACAGTGAAGCTTTCTTT.

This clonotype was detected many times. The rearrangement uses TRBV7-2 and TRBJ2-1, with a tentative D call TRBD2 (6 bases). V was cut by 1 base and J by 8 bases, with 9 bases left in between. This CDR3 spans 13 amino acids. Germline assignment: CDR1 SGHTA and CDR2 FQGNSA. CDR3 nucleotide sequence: TGTGCCAGCAGCTTAGTTGGAGGGGATGAGCAGTTCTTC. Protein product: CASSLVGGDEQFF.

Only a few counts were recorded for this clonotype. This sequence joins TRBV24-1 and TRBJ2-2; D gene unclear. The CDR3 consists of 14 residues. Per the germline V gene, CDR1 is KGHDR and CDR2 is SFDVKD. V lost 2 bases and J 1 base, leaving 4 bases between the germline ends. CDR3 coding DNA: TGTGCCACCAGTGATTGGCAGAACACCGGGGAGCTGTTTTTT. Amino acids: CATSDWQNTGELFF.

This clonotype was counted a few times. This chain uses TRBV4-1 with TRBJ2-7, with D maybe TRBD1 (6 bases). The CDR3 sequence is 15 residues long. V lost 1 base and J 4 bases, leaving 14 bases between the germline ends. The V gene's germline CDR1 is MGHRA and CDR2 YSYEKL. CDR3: CASSQGTGTPYEQYF. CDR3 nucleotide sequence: TGCGCCAGCAGCCAAGGGACCGGGACACCTTACGAGCAGTACTTC.

The CDR3 reads CATSDPNGQRGTDEQFF. The CDR3 region has the DNA TGTGCCACCAGTGACCCTAATGGACAGAGGGGTACCGATGAGCAGTTCTTC. The rearrangement joins TRBV24-1 to TRBJ2-1; D is possibly TRBD1 (6 bases). Germline CDR1 reads KGHDR; CDR2 reads SFDVKD. Deletions cut 4 bases from V and 8 bases from J, with 23 bases between. The CDR3 runs 17 residues.